This T cell receptor (beta chain) was identified during a study of T cells in Graves' hyperthyroidism and ophthalmopathy. Per the germline V gene, CDR1 is SGHNT and CDR2 is YYREEE (reference sequence). J gave up 1 base and V 3 bases, and 5 bases lay outside the gene matches. The CDR3 runs to 16 residues. RNA transcripts served as the template for amplifying TCR beta CDR3 regions. The HTBI primer set served for first-round RT-PCR of the TCR CDR3. A single record per CDR3 protein comes from TCRdb applying MiXCR to the multiplex PCR reads. The sample gives about 360,000 distinct CDR3 sequences, under 15% of which show up once; 9.2% is in the top ten.

Sequencing used blood. The sequence was obtained from a young woman with Graves' hyperthyroidism. The rearrangement uses TRBV5-4 and TRBJ2-4; TRBD1 aligns across 9 bases. The CDR3 DNA sequence: TGTGCCAGCAGCTATCGGACAGGGGCGGCCAAAAACATTCAGTACTTC. As protein: CASSYRTGAAKNIQYF.